This record concerns one T cell receptor (beta chain) sequence. Its antigen is unidentified. Peripheral blood and lesional scalp punch biopsies came from alopecia areata patients. The sample originates from a study of CD8+ T cells in alopecia areata. Whole-study context: Treated individuals took tofacitinib by mouth, 5 to 10 mg twice daily.

Findings and limits, study-wide: Although TCR sharing was seen in mice, sharing across patients was less clear, possibly for HLA-related reasons.

cDNA serving as the sequencing template came from extracted, reverse transcribed RNA. Only in-frame clones appear in the TCRdb table, and some are missing; sequencing was by immunoSEQ multiplex PCR. The sample has fewer than 200,000 clones, about 60% seen once; the top ten hold roughly 14%. The trim removed 4 bases at V and 7 bases at J, leaving 12 bases unmatched. The length of the CDR3 is 16 residues. Germline CDR1 reads SGHRS; CDR2 reads YFSETQ. The clonotype comes from a human donor with alopecia areata. V and J are TRBV5-1 and TRBJ2-2, with 8 bases lining up with TRBD1. The material was CD4+ T cells sorted from blood, obtained at week 0. This CDR3 reads CASSPSGGRGIGELFF. CDR3 in DNA: TGCGCCAGCAGCCCTTCAGGGGGCCGCGGGATCGGGGAGCTGTTTTTT. Combining the CDR3 with reference TRBV5-1 and TRBJ2-2 gives the whole variable domain KAGVTQTPRYLIKTRGQQVTLSCSPISGHRSVSWYQQTPGQGLQFLFEYFSETQRNKGNFPGRFSGRQFSNSRSEMNVSTLELGDSALYLCASSPSGGRGIGELFFGEGSRLTVL.